One TCR beta chain is described in this entry. This clonotype was recorded at least ten times. The clone's antigen remains unknown. No qualities accompany the bases; no much larger clone lies one base away. This specimen belongs to a study of T cells in Graves' hyperthyroidism and ophthalmopathy (dated by TCRdb to about 2019). With respect to the entire study: Peripheral blood was collected at initial diagnosis, before any treatment. A discovery cohort of about a hundred patients, approximately 45 with Graves' ophthalmopathy and 55 to 65 with stable Graves' hyperthyroidism, was used to find distinguishing TCR V-J signatures. Prospective prediction of ophthalmopathy was tested in an independent validation cohort consisting of 18 to 20 hyperthyroidism patients and 15 to 17 patients who later progressed to ophthalmopathy. The 95 to 100 discovery patients were randomly split 7:3 into training and test sets. Thyroid tissue and blood T-cell repertoires from about six Graves' hyperthyroidism patients were also compared in the study. Following sampling, methimazole starting at 30 mg daily was given to hyperthyroidism patients, and high-dose intravenous methylprednisolone was given to ophthalmopathy patients. The paper reports TCR Vbeta CDR3 sequencing of over 120 peripheral blood samples: under 45 ophthalmopathy, fewer than 80 hyperthyroidism and roughly 17 progressor patients. Summary of the overall study and its limitations: During validation, the model predicted progression to ophthalmopathy a median of around 6 months ahead of onset, with 70.59% sensitivity and more than 72% specificity. Most expanded thyroid clonotypes (frequency above 0.001) were also detected in blood, suggesting blood repertoires may reflect thyroid immune responses. No statistical method was used to fix the sample size in advance, and group allocation was not hidden from the investigators. In cross-validation, a model built on a 13 V-J signature told ophthalmopathy apart from stable hyperthyroidism with over 85% sensitivity and around 81% specificity, and in testing the same model reached 80%/75%.

V and J are trimmed by 0 bases and 0 bases, and the gene matches miss 6 bases of the junction. CDR1 and CDR2, looked up from the germline V gene, are SGHRS and YFSETQ. Including cysteine and phenylalanine, the CDR3 has 17 amino acids. Here the CDR3 DNA is all that survives: 51 bases in frame from base 1. Hyperthyroidism patients were newly diagnosed, with disease duration under 2 months, and aged 18 to 65 years. Patients with uncontrolled infections, other autoimmune diseases, pregnancy or lactation were excluded. Diagnoses relied on clinical symptoms, serum thyroxine and TRAb, thyroid ultrasound and orbital computed tomography. Blood from progressor patients was collected at the time of first diagnosis with hyperthyroidism, before any ophthalmopathy symptoms had appeared. PBMCs were separated from about 10 ml of fresh peripheral blood using Ficoll-Paque density gradient centrifugation. Progressor patients were first diagnosed with Graves' hyperthyroidism and then developed ophthalmopathy during follow-up. Total RNA was extracted using Trizol reagent, and RNA quality was assessed on an Agilent 2100 Bioanalyzer.

Amplification of TCR beta CDR3 regions was carried out from RNA transcripts. The TCR CDR3 was subjected to a first round of RT-PCR using the HTBI primer set and the Qiagen OneStep RT-PCR kit. Libraries were constructed in a second round of multiplex PCR, after which size selection and purification were carried out. Sequencing of the libraries was done on an Illumina HiSeq2000 using paired-end 100 bp reads. From the authors' description of their analysis: SOAPnuke was used to process the raw data, removing reads that contained adapters or uncalled bases, had a mean Phred below 15, or lacked an exact match to the constant primer or identifier. COPE v1.2.5 was used to merge the high-quality paired reads, and each unique nucleotide sequence was defined as a clonotype. MiTCR v1.1 was used to align clonotypes to the IMGT TRBV, TRBD and TRBJ reference segments. Analysis was restricted to V-J combinations with a frequency above 0.0001, which covered 99% to 99.2% of repertoires. The TCS score was defined as F50 (clonal expansion) divided by E x V (chaos), with BLOSUM62-based TCRdist calculated between CDR3 peptides within each V-J. Welch's t-statistics and random forest reduced fewer than 550 V-J features to roughly 13, which were used in a naive Bayes classifier (R e1071). Clones were called with MiXCR by TCRdb after fastp trimmed the public reads at Q25, and only in-frame beta chains were retained. CDR3 protein sequences are deduplicated, and each keeps its most common genes and DNA. TCRdb assigned the V and J calls; the authors' analysis was not used. The sample table records a few hundred thousand distinct CDR3 sequences; around a sixth of these occur just once. Together, the top ten hold 25% to 30% of the sample.

The V and J genes are TRBV5-1 and TRBJ1-1, and TRBD1 matches 9 of the central bases. Sample: blood. The receptor comes from a woman under 30 with Graves' hyperthyroidism that later progressed to Graves' ophthalmopathy. The CDR3 amino acid sequence is: CASSLAGTGQMNTEAFF. The DNA is TGCGCCAGCAGCTTGGCTGGGACAGGGCAGATGAACACTGAAGCTTTCTTT.